The entry that follows covers one TCR beta chain sequence. The data were produced by immunoSEQ multiplex PCR, yet TCRdb's version contains in-frame clones alone and is incomplete. This table holds 1.4 million to 1.5 million clones, roughly 96% found once. CDR1 is SEHNR and CDR2 is FQNEAQ in the germline V gene (reference sequence). The CDR3 runs 17 residues. Trimming shortened V by 1 base and J by 0 bases, and 14 bases separated the two germline ends. The data were obtained in a study of shared clonotypes between healthy human individuals. Specimen: naive CD4+ T cells sorted from blood. Specified subset: CD45RA+ positively selected. This chain links TRBV7-9 with TRBJ2-3; D is uncertain. The sequence came from a man aged 25 to 40 in good health. CDR3 bases: TGTGCCAGCAGCTTAGTTCCCCAATTGGGGAGCACAGATACGCAGTATTTT. It translates to CASSLVPQLGSTDTQYF. The full variable domain, with the rest looked up from reference TRBV7-9 and TRBJ2-3, is DTGVSQNPRHKITKRGQNVTFRCDPISEHNRLYWYRQTLGQGPEFLTYFQNEAQLEKSRLLSDRFSAERPKGSFSTLEIQRTEQGDSAMYLCASSLVPQLGSTDTQYFGPGTRLTVL.